Listed here is a single T cell receptor beta chain. The table came from immunoSEQ multiplex PCR; TCRdb's copy has only in-frame clones and leaves some out. The sample lists 220,000 or so clones; around nine tenths were seen once. This sample was included in a study of blood T cell repertoires in COVID-19. Across the study: T cells, B-cell-depleted T cells, or PBMCs provided the cDNA or gDNA that served as material.

Recruited during active infection, patients (from Seattle) were subsequently followed longitudinally. The CDR3 runs to 15 residues. Per the germline V gene, CDR1 is SEHNR and CDR2 is FQNEAQ (reference sequence). The V gene lost 0 bases and the J gene lost 4 bases, with 12 bases spanning the gap. Sequencing was performed on peripheral blood. The genes are TRBV7-9 and TRBJ1-1, with D perhaps matching TRBD1 (6 bases). This receptor was obtained from a man aged 55-75 years with COVID-19, enrolled during active disease. The CDR3, as DNA: TGTGCCAGCAGCTTAGCGGGACACCTGGGCACTGAAGCTTTCTTT. This codes for CASSLAGHLGTEAFF.